This T cell receptor beta chain was captured in a study of lymphopenia after photon versus proton radiotherapy. The method was immunoSEQ multiplex PCR; TCRdb's version includes in-frame clones alone and lacks a portion of them. This table has more than 70,000 clones, around four fifths appearing once. CDR3 size: 15 residues. The V gene's germline CDR1 is SGHKS and CDR2 YYEKEE (reference sequence). Trimming removed 6 bases from V and 0 bases from J; junction bases left unmatched: 8. The J gene is TRBJ1-2, the V gene TRBV5-5; 7 bases are a match to TRBD1. The source was peripheral blood, collected from a patient treated with proton-based radiotherapy. The sequence came from a man aged 55 to 69 with pancreatic cancer. The CDR3 reads CASKIKQGTNYGYTF. The CDR3 nucleotides are TGTGCCAGCAAGATCAAACAGGGGACTAACTATGGCTACACCTTC.